This T cell receptor (beta chain) was documented in a study of vaccination effects on CD4 cells after COVID-19. Study-wide results and limits: Cross-reaction with common cold coronaviruses was seen in only 1 of 255 vaccine-induced clones from healthy vaccinees.

Note on this clone: What it binds is not known.

Clones were sequenced by immunoSEQ multiplex PCR, and TCRdb holds only the in-frame ones, with some missing. The data contain about 61,000 clones, around 81% of them seen just once; the ten biggest clones take up about 2.5%. This CDR3 has 15 residues. With 0 bases removed from V and 2 bases from J, the gap between germline ends came to 9 bases. CDR1 is SGHAT, CDR2 FQNNGV, per germline. Antigen-specific CD4+ T cells expanded by the ViraFEST assay with viral peptide pools were then sequenced. At the end of roughly 9 days of culture, CD4+ T cells were isolated. Every well housed around 2 million PBMC, which grew in culture alongside about 10 IU/ml IL-2 and 10 ug/ml peptides.

The rearrangement joins TRBV11-2 to TRBJ2-3, with D uncertain. The input for sequencing was CD4+ T cells from PBMCs cultured with HCoV-229E spike peptides, taken before COVID-19 vaccination. The source of this sequence is a human donor who received a COVID-19 vaccine. CDR3: CASSLEGIPTDTQYF. The DNA of the CDR3 is TGTGCCAGCAGCTTAGAGGGCATCCCCACAGATACGCAGTATTTT.